These 15 T cell receptor beta chains share one sample of origin, sequenced in a study of cytomegalovirus exposure and HLA in healthy donors. Both 60 Vbeta primers and 13 Jbeta primers went into the PCR. Only in-frame clones appear in the TCRdb table, and some are missing; sequencing was by immunoSEQ multiplex PCR. The sample includes roughly 120,000 clones, 75% to 90% of them seen just once. Sequences were obtained from PBMCs. These receptors were obtained from a man aged 40-49 years in good health and CMV-seronegative.

V and J are TRBV5-1 and TRBJ2-3; D is ambiguous. CDR1 and CDR2 from the germline V gene are SGHRS and YFSETQ. V was shortened by 1 base and J by 3 bases, with 9 bases between the two germline ends. This CDR3 comprises 14 residues. DNA for the CDR3: TGCGCCAGCAGCTTGAGTGAGGAAACAGATACGCAGTATTTT. Its translation: CASSLSEETDTQYF.

This clone appeared a few times. The gene calls are TRBV5-1 and TRBJ2-1; TRBD1 agrees at 8 bases. Germline lookup yields CDR1 SGHRS and CDR2 YFSETQ. The CDR3 loop spans 15 amino acids. With 0 bases clipped from V and 4 bases from J, the junction kept 3 bases outside the gene matches. The CDR3 sequence: CASSLAQGAYNEQFF. The CDR3, as DNA: TGCGCCAGCAGCTTGGCTCAGGGGGCATACAATGAGCAGTTCTTC.

Only one count was recorded for this clone. The chain employs TRBV11-2 and TRBJ1-3, with D uncertain. Trimming took 0 bases from V and 7 from J, leaving 13 bases between them. This CDR3 is 15 amino acids long. Germline V gives CDR1 SGHAT, CDR2 FQNNGV. The CDR3 DNA is TGTGCCAGCAGCTTAGAAGGAGGGAGGAGGAACACCATATATTTT. Translating it yields CASSLEGGRRNTIYF.

The chain combines TRBV29-1 with TRBJ2-3; 14 bases line up with TRBD2. The CDR3 length is 15 residues. Per the germline V gene, CDR1 is SQVTM and CDR2 is ANQGSEA. Losses at the gene ends were 6 bases for V and 5 bases for J; bases not matched to a gene: 7. The CDR3 sequence: CSVGGTSGSGDTQYF. In DNA form, the CDR3 reads TGCAGCGTGGGGGGGACTAGCGGGAGCGGAGATACGCAGTATTTT.

This sequence joins TRBV5-1 and TRBJ2-3, with 13 bases identical to TRBD2. Per the germline V gene, CDR1 is SGHRS and CDR2 is YFSETQ. This CDR3 is 15 amino acids long. The V and J ends lost 4 bases and 3 bases, in that order; junction bases with no gene match: 2. CDR3 DNA: TGCGCCAGCAGCCCGGGACTAGCGGGAACAGATACGCAGTATTTT. It is translated as CASSPGLAGTDTQYF. The whole variable domain, filled in from reference TRBV5-1 and TRBJ2-3, reads KAGVTQTPRYLIKTRGQQVTLSCSPISGHRSVSWYQQTPGQGLQFLFEYFSETQRNKGNFPGRFSGRQFSNSRSEMNVSTLELGDSALYLCASSPGLAGTDTQYFGPGTRLTVL.

The V and J genes are TRBV7-8 and TRBJ2-5, with D possibly matching TRBD2 (6 bases). Germline CDR1 and CDR2: SGHVS and FQNEAQ. Between the trimmed V and J ends, which lost 5 bases and 2 bases, there was a span of 12 bases. The CDR3 sequence is 14 residues long. CDR3 in amino acids: CASSIGTAQETQYF. CDR3 in DNA: TGTGCCAGCAGCATTGGGACTGCACAAGAGACCCAGTACTTC.

The chain couples TRBV19 to TRBJ2-3; D is uncertain. The CDR3 has 14 amino acids. Trimming took 0 bases from V and 0 from J, leaving 4 bases between them. CDR1 and CDR2 (germline): LNHDA, SQIVND (reference sequence). The CDR3 is CASSIDGSTDTQYF. The CDR3, as DNA: TGTGCCAGTAGTATAGATGGCAGCACAGATACGCAGTATTTT.

The chain is built from TRBV27 and TRBJ2-1; TRBD2 aligns across 9 bases. V lost 2 bases to trimming and J lost 10 bases; unmatched junction nucleotides: 12. Germline assignment: CDR1 MNHEY and CDR2 SMNVEV (reference sequence). CDR3 length: 16 amino acids. The CDR3 coding sequence is TGTGCCAGCAGTTTACTCGTCGGCGGGAGGGCCGGAGAGCAGTTCTTC. It yields the protein CASSLLVGGRAGEQFF.

The rearrangement uses TRBV27 and TRBJ2-5; D ambiguous. Judging by the DNA end, TRBJ2-7 fits better; the J call may be wrong. The CDR3 has 12 amino acids. Per the germline V gene, CDR1 is MNHEY and CDR2 is SMNVEV (reference sequence). CDR3 residues: CASSLRGHEQYF. In DNA, the CDR3 is TGTGCCAGCAGTTTACGAGGCCACGAGCAGTACTTC.

This sequence joins TRBV6-1 and TRBJ1-1, with D maybe TRBD1 (5 bases). V lost 3 bases, J lost 4 bases, and 15 bases lay in between. Per germline, CDR1 MNHNS and CDR2 SASEGT. There are 15 residues in the CDR3. CDR3 in amino acids: CASSDARASATEAFF. CDR3 DNA: TGTGCCAGCAGTGATGCCAGGGCGTCGGCCACTGAAGCTTTCTTT.

The V and J genes are TRBV10-3 and TRBJ2-5, with no clear D. This CDR3 has 13 residues. V gave up 4 bases and J gave up 5 bases, with 11 bases separating them. Germline values: CDR1 ENHRY, CDR2 SYGVKD. Written as DNA, the CDR3 is TGTGCCATCAGTGTTGGGCTTTCGGAGACCCAGTACTTC. Translated, it gives CAISVGLSETQYF.

There are a few counts of this clone. The chain combines TRBV2 with TRBJ1-1; 9 bases align to TRBD1. The V and J ends lost 6 bases and 4 bases, in that order; junction bases with no gene match: 6. Germline V lookup: CDR1 SNHLY, CDR2 FYNNEI. The length of the CDR3 is 14 residues. The CDR3 protein is CASSDGQGSTEAFF. CDR3 coding DNA: TGTGCCAGCAGCGACGGACAGGGGAGCACTGAAGCTTTCTTT.

This clone was seen more than once but under ten times. J is TRBJ1-2 and V is TRBV10-3; 8 bases are a match to TRBD1. Germline CDR1 is ENHRY and CDR2 is SYGVKD. The CDR3 consists of 14 residues. V lost 2 bases and J lost 6; bases outside the gene matches: 5. CDR3 residues: CAISERTGIHGYTF. CDR3 sequence (DNA): TGTGCCATCAGTGAGCGGACAGGGATTCATGGCTACACCTTC.

This chain joins TRBV4-3 and TRBJ2-2; TRBD1 matches 8 bases. From germline, CDR1 is LGHNA and CDR2 YSLEER. This CDR3 region has 14 residues. V lost 6 bases, J lost 4 bases, and 4 bases stayed unmatched. The CDR3 nucleotides read TGCGCCAGCAGTGACAGGGGATTCACCGGGGAGCTGTTTTTT. Translation gives CASSDRGFTGELFF.

This clone was observed once. The chain joins TRBV9 to TRBJ1-2; unclear D gene. Germline assignment: CDR1 SGDLS and CDR2 YYNGEE. Trimming stripped 0 bases from V and 0 bases from J, with 9 bases between. The CDR3 loop spans 15 amino acids. The CDR3 loop reads CASSVDPSANYGYTF. For the CDR3, the DNA is TGTGCCAGCAGCGTAGATCCCTCAGCTAACTATGGCTACACCTTC.